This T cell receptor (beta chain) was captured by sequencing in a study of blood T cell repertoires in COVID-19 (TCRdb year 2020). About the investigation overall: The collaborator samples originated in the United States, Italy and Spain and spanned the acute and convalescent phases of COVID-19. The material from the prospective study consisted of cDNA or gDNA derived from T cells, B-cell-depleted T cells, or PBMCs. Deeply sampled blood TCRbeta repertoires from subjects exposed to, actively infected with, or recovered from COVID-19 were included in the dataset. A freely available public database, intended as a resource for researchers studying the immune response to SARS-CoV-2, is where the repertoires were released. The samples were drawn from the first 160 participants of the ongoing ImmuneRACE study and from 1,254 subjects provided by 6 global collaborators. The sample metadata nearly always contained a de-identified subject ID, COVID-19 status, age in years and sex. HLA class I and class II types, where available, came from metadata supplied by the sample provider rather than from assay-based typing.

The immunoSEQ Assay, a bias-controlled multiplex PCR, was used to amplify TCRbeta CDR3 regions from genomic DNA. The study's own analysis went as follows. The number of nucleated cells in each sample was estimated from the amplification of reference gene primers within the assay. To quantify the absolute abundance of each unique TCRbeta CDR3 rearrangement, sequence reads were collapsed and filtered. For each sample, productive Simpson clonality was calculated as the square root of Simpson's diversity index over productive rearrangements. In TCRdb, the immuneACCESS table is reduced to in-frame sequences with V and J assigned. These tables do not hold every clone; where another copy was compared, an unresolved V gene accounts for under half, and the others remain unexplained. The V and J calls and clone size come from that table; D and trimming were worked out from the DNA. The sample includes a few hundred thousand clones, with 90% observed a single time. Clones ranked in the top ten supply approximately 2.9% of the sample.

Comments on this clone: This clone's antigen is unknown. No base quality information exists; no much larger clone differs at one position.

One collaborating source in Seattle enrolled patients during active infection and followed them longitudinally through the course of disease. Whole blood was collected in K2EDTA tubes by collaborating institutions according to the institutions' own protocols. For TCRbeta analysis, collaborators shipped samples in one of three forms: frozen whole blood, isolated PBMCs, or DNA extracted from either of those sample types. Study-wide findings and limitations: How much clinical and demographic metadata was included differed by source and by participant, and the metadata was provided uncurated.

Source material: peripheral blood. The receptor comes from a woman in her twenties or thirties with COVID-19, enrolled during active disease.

The sequenced DNA: TGCAGTGCTAGCCCAGGGGATGGCTACACCTTC. Translation gives CSASPGDGYTF. The sequence links TRBV20-1 to TRBJ1-2; 6 matching bases give a weak D call of TRBD1. Looking up the germline V gene (reference sequence) yields CDR1 DFQATT and CDR2 SNEGSKA. V loses 3 bases of germline sequence and J loses 6 bases, and the interval between the two ends is 8 bases. The CDR3 starts with the cysteine, ends with the phenylalanine, and has 11 residues. Only CDR3 DNA remains: 33 bases, in frame from the first base.